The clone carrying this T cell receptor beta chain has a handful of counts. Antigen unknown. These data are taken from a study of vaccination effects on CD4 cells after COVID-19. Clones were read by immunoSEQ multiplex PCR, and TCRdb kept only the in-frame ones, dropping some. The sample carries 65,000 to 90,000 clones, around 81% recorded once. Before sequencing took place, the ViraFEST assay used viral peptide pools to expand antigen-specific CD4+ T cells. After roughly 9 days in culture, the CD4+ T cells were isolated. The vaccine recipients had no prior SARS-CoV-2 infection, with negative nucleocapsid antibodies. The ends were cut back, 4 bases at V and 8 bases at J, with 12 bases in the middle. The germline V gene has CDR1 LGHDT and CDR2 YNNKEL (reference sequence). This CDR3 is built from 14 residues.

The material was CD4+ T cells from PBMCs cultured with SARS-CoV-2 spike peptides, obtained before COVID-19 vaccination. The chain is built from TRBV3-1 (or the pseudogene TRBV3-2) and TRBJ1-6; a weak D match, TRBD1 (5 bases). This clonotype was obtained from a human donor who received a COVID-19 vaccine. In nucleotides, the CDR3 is TGTGCCAGCAGCCCCGGACACGCCGATTCACCCCTCCACTTT. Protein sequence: CASSPGHADSPLHF.